The 7 T cell receptor beta chains below all came from one sample that was sequenced in a study of T cell repertoires in cytomegalovirus infection. The antigens these receptors bind are not known. TCRdb re-called the reads with MiXCR, one entry per CDR3 protein. The table lists 700,000 to 900,000 distinct CDR3 sequences, 25% to 30% of them singletons. The sample was cultured CD8+ T cells from PBMCs, taken from culture after CMV antigen stimulation. The receptors originated from a human donor in good health (CMV status not recorded). Some clones in this sample may be carry-over from other donors' samples.

This clonotype was counted at least ten times. The chain joins TRBV6-2 or TRBV6-3 to TRBJ2-2; the D is unclear. CDR3 length equals 15 residues. The V end was cut by 2 bases, the J end by 1 base, with 8 bases between. Germline lookup yields CDR1 MNHEY and CDR2 SVGEGT. CDR3 amino acids: CASSYGLENTGELFF. CDR3 nucleotide sequence: TGTGCCAGCAGTTACGGGCTGGAGAACACCGGGGAGCTGTTTTTT.

This clonotype was seen a handful of times. V gene TRBV19 combines with J gene TRBJ2-1; D unresolved. This CDR3 has 15 residues. Germline CDR1 reads LNHDA; CDR2 reads SQIVND (reference sequence). The V and J ends lost 6 bases and 5 bases respectively, with 17 bases between them. This CDR3 is CASSKTSPQNNEQFF. For the CDR3, the DNA is TGTGCCAGTAGCAAAACATCCCCCCAGAACAATGAGCAGTTCTTC.

The CDR3, as DNA: TGTGCCAGCAGCTTAACGCCTAGGGGGGTAGTAGACGAGCAGTACTTC. This codes for CASSLTPRGVVDEQYF. This chain uses TRBV7-6 with TRBJ2-7; perhaps D is TRBD1 or TRBD2 (6 bases each). Deletions cut 2 bases from V and 5 bases from J, with 19 bases between. Germline V CDR1 and CDR2: SGHVS, FNYEAQ. The CDR3 covers 16 residues.

As concerns this clonotype: This may be a read error: a much more frequent sequence differs by one nucleotide. A read error is likely, as this CDR3 ends without the conserved phenylalanine or tryptophan. The chain links TRBV7-2 to TRBJ2-5; 7 bases line up with TRBD1. Trimming removed 4 bases from V and 7 bases from J; junction bases left unmatched: 6. Germline V CDR1 and CDR2: SGHTA, FQGNSA. The CDR3 runs 13 residues. CDR3 DNA sequence: TGTGCCAGCAGCTATACAGGGGTCCGGACCCAGTACCTC. It codes for CASSYTGVRTQYL.

This clonotype was counted between two and nine times. The V call is TRBV6-1, the J call TRBJ2-5; D might be TRBD1 or TRBD2, each matching 5 bases. The CDR3 has 15 residues. Germline V gives CDR1 MNHNS, CDR2 SASEGT. Trimming cost V 2 bases and J 0 bases, with 10 bases left between them. CDR3 DNA sequence: TGTGCCAGCAGTGAACGGGGCGTGTACCAAGAGACCCAGTACTTC. This translates into CASSERGVYQETQYF.

V gene TRBV6-5 combines with J gene TRBJ2-1, with 8 bases aligning to TRBD2. CDR1 and CDR2 from the germline V gene are MNHEY and SVGAGI. This CDR3 is 14 amino acids long. V lost 11 bases to trimming and J lost 2 bases; unmatched junction nucleotides: 8. CDR3 in amino acids: CASSTGGAYNEQFF. For the CDR3, the DNA is TGTGCCTCTTCCACCGGGGGGGCCTACAATGAGCAGTTCTTC.

The V gene is TRBV29-1, the J gene TRBJ2-2; 7 bases align to TRBD2. Germline V gene data show CDR1 as SQVTM and CDR2 as ANQGSEA. Trimming cost V 8 bases and J 2 bases; bases outside gene matches: 5. The CDR3 is made up of 13 amino acids. The CDR3 nucleotides are TGCAGCAGCGCGGGGGAAAACACCGGGGAGCTGTTTTTT. Encoded protein: CSSAGENTGELFF.